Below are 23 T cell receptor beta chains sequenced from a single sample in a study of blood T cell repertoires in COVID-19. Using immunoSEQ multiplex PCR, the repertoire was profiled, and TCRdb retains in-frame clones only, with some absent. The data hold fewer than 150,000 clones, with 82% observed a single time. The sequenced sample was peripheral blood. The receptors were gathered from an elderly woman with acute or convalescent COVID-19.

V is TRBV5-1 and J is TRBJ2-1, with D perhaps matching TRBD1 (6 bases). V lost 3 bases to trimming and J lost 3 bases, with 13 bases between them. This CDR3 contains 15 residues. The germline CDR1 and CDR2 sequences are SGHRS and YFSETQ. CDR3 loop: CASSYLGGDYNEQFF. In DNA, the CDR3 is TGCGCCAGCAGCTACCTAGGGGGAGACTACAATGAGCAGTTCTTC. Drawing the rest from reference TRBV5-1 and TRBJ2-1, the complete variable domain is KAGVTQTPRYLIKTRGQQVTLSCSPISGHRSVSWYQQTPGQGLQFLFEYFSETQRNKGNFPGRFSGRQFSNSRSEMNVSTLELGDSALYLCASSYLGGDYNEQFFGPGTRLTVL.

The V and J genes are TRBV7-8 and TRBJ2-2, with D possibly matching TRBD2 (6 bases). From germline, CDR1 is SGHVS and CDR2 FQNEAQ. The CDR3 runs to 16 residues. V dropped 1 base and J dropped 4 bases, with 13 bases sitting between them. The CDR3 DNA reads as TGTGCCAGCAGCTTAGACCGCGCGGAGGGCACCGGGGAGCTGTTTTTT. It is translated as CASSLDRAEGTGELFF.

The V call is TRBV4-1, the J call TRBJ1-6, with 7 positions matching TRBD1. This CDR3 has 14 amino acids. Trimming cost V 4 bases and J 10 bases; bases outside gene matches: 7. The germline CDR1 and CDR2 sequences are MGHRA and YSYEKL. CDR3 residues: CASSLDRAQSPLHF. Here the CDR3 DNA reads TGCGCCAGCAGCCTTGACAGGGCTCAGTCACCCCTCCACTTT.

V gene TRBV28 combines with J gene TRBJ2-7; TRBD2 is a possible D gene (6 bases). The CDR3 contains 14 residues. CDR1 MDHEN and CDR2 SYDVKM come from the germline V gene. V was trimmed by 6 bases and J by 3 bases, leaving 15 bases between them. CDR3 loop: CASSPGLMDYEQYF. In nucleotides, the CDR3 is TGTGCCAGCAGCCCGGGACTGATGGACTACGAGCAGTACTTC.

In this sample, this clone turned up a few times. The chain's CDR3 is CASSDRLAGDGNEQFF. The DNA for the CDR3 is TGTGCCAGCAGTGATCGACTAGCGGGAGACGGGAATGAGCAGTTCTTC. V gene TRBV2 combines with J gene TRBJ2-1; 12 nucleotides agree with TRBD2. The CDR3 consists of 16 residues. CDR1 and CDR2 (germline): SNHLY, FYNNEI. Trimming at V came to 3 bases and at J to 7 bases, leaving 7 bases not matched to a gene. The full variable domain, completed using reference TRBV2 and TRBJ2-1, is EPEVTQTPSHQVTQMGQEVILRCVPISNHLYFYWYRQILGQKVEFLVSFYNNEISEKSEIFDDQFSVERPDGSNFTLKIRSTKLEDSAMYFCASSDRLAGDGNEQFFGPGTRLTVL.

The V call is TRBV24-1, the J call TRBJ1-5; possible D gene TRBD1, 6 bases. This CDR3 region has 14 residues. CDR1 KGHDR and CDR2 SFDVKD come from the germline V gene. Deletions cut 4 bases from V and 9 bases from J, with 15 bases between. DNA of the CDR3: TGTGCCACCAGTGAAACAGGGAGTAGGGGGCCCCAGCATTTT. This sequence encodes CATSETGSRGPQHF.

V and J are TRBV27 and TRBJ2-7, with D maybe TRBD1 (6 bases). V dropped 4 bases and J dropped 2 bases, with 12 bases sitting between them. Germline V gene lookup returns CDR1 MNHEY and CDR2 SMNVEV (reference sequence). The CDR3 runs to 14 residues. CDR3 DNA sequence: TGTGCCAGCAGTTGGGCCAGGGGAACCTACGAGCAGTACTTC. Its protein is CASSWARGTYEQYF.

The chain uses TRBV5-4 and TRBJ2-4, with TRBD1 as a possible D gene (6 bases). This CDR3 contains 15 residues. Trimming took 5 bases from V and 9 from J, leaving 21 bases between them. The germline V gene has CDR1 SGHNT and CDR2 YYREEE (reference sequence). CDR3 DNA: TGTGCCAGCAGTCGTGTACAGGGTACGGCGGGCATTCAGTACTTC. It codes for CASSRVQGTAGIQYF.

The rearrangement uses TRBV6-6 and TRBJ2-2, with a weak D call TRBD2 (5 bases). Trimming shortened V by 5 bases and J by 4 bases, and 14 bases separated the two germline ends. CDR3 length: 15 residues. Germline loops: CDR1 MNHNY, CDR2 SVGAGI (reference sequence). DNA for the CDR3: TGTGCCAGCAGTCTCCAAAGCACTAGCACCGGGGAGCTGTTTTTT. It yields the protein CASSLQSTSTGELFF.

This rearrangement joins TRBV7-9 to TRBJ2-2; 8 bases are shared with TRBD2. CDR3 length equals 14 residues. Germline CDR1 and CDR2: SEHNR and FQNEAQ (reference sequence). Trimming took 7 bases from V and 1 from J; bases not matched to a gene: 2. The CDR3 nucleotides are TGTGCCAGCATCCGGGGGGGGAACACCGGGGAGCTGTTTTTT. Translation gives CASIRGGNTGELFF.

In DNA form, the CDR3 reads TGTGCCAGTAGTATCGAGTCTTTGCAGTTCTTC. This encodes CASSIESLQFF. The chain links TRBV19 to TRBJ2-1; D gene unclear. V shed 3 bases and J shed 12 bases, with 9 bases lying between them. Germline-derived CDR1 and CDR2 are LNHDA and SQIVND (reference sequence). The CDR3 extends over 11 amino acids.

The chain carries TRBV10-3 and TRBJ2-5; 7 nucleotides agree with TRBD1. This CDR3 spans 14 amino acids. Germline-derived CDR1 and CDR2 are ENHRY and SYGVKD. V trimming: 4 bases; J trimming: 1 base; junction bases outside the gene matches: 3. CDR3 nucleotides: TGTGCCATCAGTGTGGGACAGACCCAAGAGACCCAGTACTTC. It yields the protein CAISVGQTQETQYF.

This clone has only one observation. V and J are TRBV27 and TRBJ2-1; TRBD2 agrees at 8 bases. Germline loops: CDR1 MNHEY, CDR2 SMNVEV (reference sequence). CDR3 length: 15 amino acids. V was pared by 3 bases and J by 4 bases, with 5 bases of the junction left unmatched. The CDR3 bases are TGTGCCAGCAGTTTCCGGGGGGGGCCGTACAATGAGCAGTTCTTC. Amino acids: CASSFRGGPYNEQFF.

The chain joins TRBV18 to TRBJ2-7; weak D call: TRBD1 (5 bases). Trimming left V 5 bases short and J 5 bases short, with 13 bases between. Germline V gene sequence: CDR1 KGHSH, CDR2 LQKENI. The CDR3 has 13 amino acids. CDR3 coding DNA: TGTGCCAGCTCATTAGGGGCAGTAAACGAGCAGTACTTC. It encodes CASSLGAVNEQYF.

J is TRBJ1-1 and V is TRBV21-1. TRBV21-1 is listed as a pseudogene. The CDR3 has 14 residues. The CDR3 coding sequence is TGTGCCAGCAGCGGGAGGGGAAAGAACACTGAAGCTTTCTTT. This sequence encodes CASSGRGKNTEAFF.

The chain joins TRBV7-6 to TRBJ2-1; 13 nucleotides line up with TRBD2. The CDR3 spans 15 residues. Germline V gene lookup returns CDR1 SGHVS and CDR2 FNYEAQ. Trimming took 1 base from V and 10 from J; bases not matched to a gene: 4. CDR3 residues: CASSLGTSGGWEQFF. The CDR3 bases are TGTGCCAGCAGCTTAGGGACTAGCGGGGGTTGGGAGCAGTTCTTC.

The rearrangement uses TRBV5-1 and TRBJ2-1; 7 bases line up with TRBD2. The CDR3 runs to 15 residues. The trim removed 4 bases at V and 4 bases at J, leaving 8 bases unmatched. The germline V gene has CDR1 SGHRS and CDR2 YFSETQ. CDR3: CASSPGGSRYNEQFF. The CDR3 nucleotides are TGCGCCAGCAGCCCGGGGGGTAGCAGGTACAATGAGCAGTTCTTC.

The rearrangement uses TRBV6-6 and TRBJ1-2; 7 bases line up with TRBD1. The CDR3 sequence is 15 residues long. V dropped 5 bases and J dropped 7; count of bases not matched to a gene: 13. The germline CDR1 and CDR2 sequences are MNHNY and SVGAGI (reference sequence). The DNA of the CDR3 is TGTGCCAGCAGTGGCCGAGGAGGGGGCCTTCCTGGCTACACCTTC. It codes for CASSGRGGGLPGYTF.

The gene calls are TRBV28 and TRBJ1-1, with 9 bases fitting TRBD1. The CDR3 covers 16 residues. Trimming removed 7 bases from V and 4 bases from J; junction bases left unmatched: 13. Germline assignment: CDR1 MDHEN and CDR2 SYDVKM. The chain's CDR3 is CASTPLAETGGTEAFF. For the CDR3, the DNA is TGTGCCAGCACCCCATTAGCCGAGACAGGGGGCACTGAAGCTTTCTTT.

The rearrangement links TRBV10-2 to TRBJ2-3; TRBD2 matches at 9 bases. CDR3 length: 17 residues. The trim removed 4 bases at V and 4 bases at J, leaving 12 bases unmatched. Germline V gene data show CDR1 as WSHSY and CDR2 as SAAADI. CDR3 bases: TGCGCCAGCAGTGGTAGCGGGAGTGGGTATCGGGCAGATACGCAGTATTTT. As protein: CASSGSGSGYRADTQYF.

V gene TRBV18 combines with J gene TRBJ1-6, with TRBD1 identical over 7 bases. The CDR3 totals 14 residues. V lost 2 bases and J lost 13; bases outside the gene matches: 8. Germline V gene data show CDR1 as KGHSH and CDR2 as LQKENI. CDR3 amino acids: CASSPGTAQGPLHF. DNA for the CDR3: TGTGCCAGCTCACCAGGGACAGCCCAAGGCCCCCTCCACTTT.

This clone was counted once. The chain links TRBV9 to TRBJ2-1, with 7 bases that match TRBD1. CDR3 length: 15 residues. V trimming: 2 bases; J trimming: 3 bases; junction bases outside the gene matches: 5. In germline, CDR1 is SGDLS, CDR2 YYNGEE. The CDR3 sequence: CASSVQGEHYNEQFF. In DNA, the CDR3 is TGTGCCAGCAGCGTCCAGGGGGAACACTACAATGAGCAGTTCTTC.

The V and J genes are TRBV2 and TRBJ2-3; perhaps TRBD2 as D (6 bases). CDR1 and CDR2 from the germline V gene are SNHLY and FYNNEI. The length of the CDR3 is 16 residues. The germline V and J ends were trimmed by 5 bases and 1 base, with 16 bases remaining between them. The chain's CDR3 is CASSSLAGRGTDTQYF. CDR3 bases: TGTGCCAGCAGTTCTCTAGCCGGGAGAGGCACAGATACGCAGTATTTT.